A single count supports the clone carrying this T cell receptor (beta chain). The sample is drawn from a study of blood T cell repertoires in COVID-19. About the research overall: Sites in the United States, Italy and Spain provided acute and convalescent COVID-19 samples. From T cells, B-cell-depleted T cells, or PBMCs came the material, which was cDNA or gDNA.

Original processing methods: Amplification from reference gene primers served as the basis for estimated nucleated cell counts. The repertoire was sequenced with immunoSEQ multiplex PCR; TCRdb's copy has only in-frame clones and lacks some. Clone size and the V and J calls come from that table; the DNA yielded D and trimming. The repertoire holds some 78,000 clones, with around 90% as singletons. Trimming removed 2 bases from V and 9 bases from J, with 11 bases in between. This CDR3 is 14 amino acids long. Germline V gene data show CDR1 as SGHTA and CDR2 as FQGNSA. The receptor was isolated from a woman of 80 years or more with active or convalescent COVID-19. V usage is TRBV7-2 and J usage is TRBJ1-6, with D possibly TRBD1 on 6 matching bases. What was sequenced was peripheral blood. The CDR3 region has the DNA TGTGCCAGCAGCTTAAGGCAGGGGAGTTCACCCCTCCACTTT. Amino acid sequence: CASSLRQGSSPLHF.